What follows is one T cell receptor beta chain and its context. The data stem from a study of T-cell reconstitution after alpha-beta-depleted transplantation in children. CDR1 DFQATT and CDR2 SNEGSKA come from the germline V gene (reference sequence). The CDR3 is 12 amino acids. V was cut by 3 bases and J by 3 bases, with 9 bases left in between. Unique molecular identifiers featured in how the TCRbeta library was prepared. TCRdb independently ran MiXCR on the PCR reads; one entry per CDR3 protein. The repertoire includes about 340,000 distinct CDR3 sequences, 10% to 15% of them detected once, and 3.5% to 4.5% sits in the top ten.

The sequence derives from a human donor who donated a stem cell graft to a child with Fanconi anemia. The gene calls are TRBV20-1 and TRBJ2-7; D is perhaps TRBD1 (5 bases). Material: PBMCs, obtained from the stem cell graft. The CDR3 bases are TGCAGTGCTAGGGATCAGGGCTACGAGCAGTACTTC. Amino acids: CSARDQGYEQYF.